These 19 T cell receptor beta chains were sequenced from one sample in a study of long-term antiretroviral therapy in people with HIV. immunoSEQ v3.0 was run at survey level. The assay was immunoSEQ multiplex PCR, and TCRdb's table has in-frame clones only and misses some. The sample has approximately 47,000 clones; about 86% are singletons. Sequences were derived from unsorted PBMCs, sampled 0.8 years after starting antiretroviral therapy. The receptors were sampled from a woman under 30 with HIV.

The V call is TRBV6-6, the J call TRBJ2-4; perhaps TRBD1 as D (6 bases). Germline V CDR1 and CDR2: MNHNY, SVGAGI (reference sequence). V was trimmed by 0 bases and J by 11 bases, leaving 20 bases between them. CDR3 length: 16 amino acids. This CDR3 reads CASSYSMGAGNAFQYF. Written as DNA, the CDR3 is TGTGCCAGCAGTTACTCGATGGGGGCAGGGAACGCTTTTCAGTACTTC.

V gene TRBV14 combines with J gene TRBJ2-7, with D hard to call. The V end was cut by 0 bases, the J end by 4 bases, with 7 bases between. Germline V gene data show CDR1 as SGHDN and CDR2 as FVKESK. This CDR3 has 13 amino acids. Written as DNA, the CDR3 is TGTGCCAGCAGCCAAGATTCCGTTTACGAGCAGTACTTC. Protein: CASSQDSVYEQYF.

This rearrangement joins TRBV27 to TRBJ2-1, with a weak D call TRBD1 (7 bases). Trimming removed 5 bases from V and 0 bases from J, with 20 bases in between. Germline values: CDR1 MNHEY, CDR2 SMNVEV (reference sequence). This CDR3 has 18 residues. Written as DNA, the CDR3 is TGTGCCAGCAGTATTGGGCAGGGGGGAAAAGTCTCCTACAATGAGCAGTTCTTC. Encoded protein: CASSIGQGGKVSYNEQFF.

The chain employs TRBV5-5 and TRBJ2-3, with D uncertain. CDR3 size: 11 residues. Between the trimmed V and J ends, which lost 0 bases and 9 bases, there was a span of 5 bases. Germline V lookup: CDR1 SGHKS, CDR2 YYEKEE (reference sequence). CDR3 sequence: CASSLGVTQYF. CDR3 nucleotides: TGTGCCAGCAGCTTGGGGGTAACGCAGTATTTT.

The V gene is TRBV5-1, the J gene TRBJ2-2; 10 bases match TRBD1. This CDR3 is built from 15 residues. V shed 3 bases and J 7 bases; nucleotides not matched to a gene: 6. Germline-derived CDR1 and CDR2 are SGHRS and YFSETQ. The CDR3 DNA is TGCGCCAGCAGCTCAGACAGGGGGCTGGGCGGGGAGCTGTTTTTT. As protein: CASSSDRGLGGELFF. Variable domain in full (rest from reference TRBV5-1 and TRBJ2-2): KAGVTQTPRYLIKTRGQQVTLSCSPISGHRSVSWYQQTPGQGLQFLFEYFSETQRNKGNFPGRFSGRQFSNSRSEMNVSTLELGDSALYLCASSSDRGLGGELFFGEGSRLTVL.

The CDR3 nucleotides are TGTGCCAGTAGTATAGCCGACAGGACTAACTATGGCTACACCTTC. As protein: CASSIADRTNYGYTF. This chain links TRBV19 with TRBJ1-2; perhaps TRBD1 as D (6 bases). Germline V gene data show CDR1 as LNHDA and CDR2 as SQIVND (reference sequence). The CDR3 is 15 residues long. Trimming left V 1 base short and J 0 bases short, with 9 bases between.

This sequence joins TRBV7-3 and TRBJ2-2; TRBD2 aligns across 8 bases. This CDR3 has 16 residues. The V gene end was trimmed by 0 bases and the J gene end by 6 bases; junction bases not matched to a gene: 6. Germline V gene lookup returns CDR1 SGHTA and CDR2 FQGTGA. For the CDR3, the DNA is TGTGCCAGCAGCTTAACGGGCGGGAGGATTTCCGGGGAGCTGTTTTTT. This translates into CASSLTGGRISGELFF.

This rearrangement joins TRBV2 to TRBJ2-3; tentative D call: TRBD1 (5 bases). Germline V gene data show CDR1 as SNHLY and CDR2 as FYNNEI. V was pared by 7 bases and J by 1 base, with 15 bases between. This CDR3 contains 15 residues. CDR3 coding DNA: TGTGCCAGCACCGTAGGGGATTTTGGCACAGATACGCAGTATTTT. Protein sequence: CASTVGDFGTDTQYF.

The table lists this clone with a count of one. CDR3 residues: CASPSPRDSGTEAFF. CDR3 sequence (DNA): TGTGCCAGCCCTTCCCCCCGGGACTCAGGGACTGAAGCTTTCTTT. The chain joins TRBV28 to TRBJ1-1; weak D call: TRBD1 (5 bases). V was cut by 8 bases and J by 5 bases, with 21 bases left in between. The CDR3 contains 15 residues. The V gene's germline CDR1 is MDHEN and CDR2 SYDVKM.

The CDR3: CASSQEVLALNTDTQYF. DNA of the CDR3: TGTGCCAGCAGCCAAGAGGTGTTAGCCCTGAATACAGATACGCAGTATTTT. The genes are TRBV4-2 and TRBJ2-3; no reliable D call. This CDR3 has 17 amino acids. The V gene lost 0 bases and the J gene lost 3 bases, with 16 bases spanning the gap. CDR1 and CDR2 (germline): LGHNA, YNFKEQ.

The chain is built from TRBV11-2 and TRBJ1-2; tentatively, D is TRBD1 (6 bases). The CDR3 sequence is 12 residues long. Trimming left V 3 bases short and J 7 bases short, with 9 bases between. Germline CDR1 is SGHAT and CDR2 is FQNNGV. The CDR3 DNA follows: TGTGCCAGCAGCTTGCAGGGGTTTGGCTACACCTTC. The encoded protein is CASSLQGFGYTF.

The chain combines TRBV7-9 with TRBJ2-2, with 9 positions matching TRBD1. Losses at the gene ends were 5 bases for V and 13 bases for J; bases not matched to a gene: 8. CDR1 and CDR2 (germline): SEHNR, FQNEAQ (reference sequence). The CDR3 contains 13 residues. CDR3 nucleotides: TGTGCCAGCAGCGACGGGACAGGGACCCGGCTGTTTTTT. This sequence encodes CASSDGTGTRLFF.

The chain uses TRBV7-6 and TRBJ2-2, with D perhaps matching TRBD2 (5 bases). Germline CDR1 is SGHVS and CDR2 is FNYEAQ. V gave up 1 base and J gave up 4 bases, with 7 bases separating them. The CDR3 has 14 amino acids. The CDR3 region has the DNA TGTGCCAGCAGCTTAGGACGGGGCACCGGGGAGCTGTTTTTT. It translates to CASSLGRGTGELFF. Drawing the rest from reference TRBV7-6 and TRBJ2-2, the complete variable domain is GAGVSQSPRYKVTKRGQDVALRCDPISGHVSLYWYRQALGQGPEFLTYFNYEAQQDKSGLPNDRFSAERPEGSISTLTIQRTEQRDSAMYRCASSLGRGTGELFFGEGSRLTVL.

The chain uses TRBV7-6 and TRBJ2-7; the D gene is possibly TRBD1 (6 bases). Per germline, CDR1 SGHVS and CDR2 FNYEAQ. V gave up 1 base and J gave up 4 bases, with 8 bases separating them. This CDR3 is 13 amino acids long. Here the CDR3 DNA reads TGTGCCAGCAGCTTAGGCGGACAGTACGAGCAGTACTTC. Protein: CASSLGGQYEQYF. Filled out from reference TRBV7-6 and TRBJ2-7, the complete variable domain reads GAGVSQSPRYKVTKRGQDVALRCDPISGHVSLYWYRQALGQGPEFLTYFNYEAQQDKSGLPNDRFSAERPEGSISTLTIQRTEQRDSAMYRCASSLGGQYEQYFGPGTRLTVT.

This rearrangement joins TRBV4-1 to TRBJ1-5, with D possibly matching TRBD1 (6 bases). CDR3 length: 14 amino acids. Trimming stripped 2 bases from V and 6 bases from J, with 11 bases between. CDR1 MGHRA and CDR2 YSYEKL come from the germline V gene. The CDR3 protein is CASSQNRVGQPQHF. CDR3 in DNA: TGCGCCAGCAGCCAAAACAGGGTTGGTCAGCCCCAGCATTTT.

The CDR3 here is CAIRGTSGRARDNEQFF. The CDR3 DNA reads as TGTGCCATCAGGGGGACTAGCGGGAGGGCCAGGGACAATGAGCAGTTCTTC. The chain combines TRBV10-3 with TRBJ2-1; 16 bases align to TRBD2. CDR3 length: 17 amino acids. The germline CDR1 and CDR2 sequences are ENHRY and SYGVKD. Germline trimming cut 6 bases from V and 5 bases from J; bases unmatched to any gene: 7.

DNA of the CDR3: TGTGCCAGCAGTTTATTCGGCAAGGGGACAGATACGCAGTATTTT. Amino acid sequence: CASSLFGKGTDTQYF. This rearrangement joins TRBV27 to TRBJ2-3; perhaps TRBD1 as D (5 bases). CDR3 size: 15 residues. Germline CDR1 MNHEY, CDR2 SMNVEV (reference sequence). V lost 1 base to trimming and J lost 3 bases, with 11 bases between them.

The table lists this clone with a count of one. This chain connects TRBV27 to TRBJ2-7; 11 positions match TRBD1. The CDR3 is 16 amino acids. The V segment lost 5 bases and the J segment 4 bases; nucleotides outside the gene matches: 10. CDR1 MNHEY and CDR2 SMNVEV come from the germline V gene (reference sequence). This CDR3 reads CASSHGQGALRYEQYF. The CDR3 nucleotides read TGTGCCAGCAGTCACGGACAGGGGGCTCTAAGGTACGAGCAGTACTTC.

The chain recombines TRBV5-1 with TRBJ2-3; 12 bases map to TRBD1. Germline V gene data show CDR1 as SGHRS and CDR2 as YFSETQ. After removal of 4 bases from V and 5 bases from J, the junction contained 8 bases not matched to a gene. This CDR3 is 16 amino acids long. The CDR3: CASSRGRDRGQDTQYF. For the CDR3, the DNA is TGCGCCAGCAGCCGGGGTCGGGACAGGGGGCAAGATACGCAGTATTTT.